These 22 T cell receptor beta chains were sequenced from one sample in a study of cytomegalovirus exposure and HLA in healthy donors. Primers: 60 Vbeta forward and 13 Jbeta reverse. Generated by immunoSEQ multiplex PCR, the TCRdb table keeps only in-frame clones and is missing some. Among a few hundred thousand clones listed, roughly 79% were seen once. The sequenced sample consisted of PBMCs. The receptors shown here come from a young man in good health and CMV-seronegative.

This clone was observed a single time. Relative to the germline gene, one junction end is altered; a read error may explain this. This rearrangement joins TRBV5-6 to TRBJ2-1; the D gene is possibly TRBD1 (6 bases). The CDR3 totals 15 residues. Germline loops: CDR1 SGHDT, CDR2 YYEEEE. CDR3 sequence (DNA): TGTGCCAGCAGCCCCTCAACAGGGAATGGCAATAAGCAGTTCTTC. Its translation: CASSPSTGNGNKQFF.

The chain is built from TRBV15 and TRBJ1-5; no reliable D call. Germline V CDR1 and CDR2: LNHNV, YYDKDF (reference sequence). Trimming left V 6 bases short and J 0 bases short, with 6 bases between. This CDR3 contains 13 residues. The CDR3 sequence is CATRHNSNQPQHF. The CDR3, as DNA: TGTGCCACCAGGCACAATAGCAATCAGCCCCAGCATTTT.

This clone was observed a few times. The chain is built from TRBV6-5 and TRBJ2-5; D call uncertain. The ends were cut back, 5 bases at V and 2 bases at J, with 3 bases in the middle. The CDR3 covers 11 residues. Per the germline V gene, CDR1 is MNHEY and CDR2 is SVGAGI. The CDR3 DNA reads TGTGCCAGCAGTCCACAAGAGACCCAGTACTTC. Translated, it gives CASSPQETQYF.

The gene calls are TRBV19 and TRBJ1-5, with D possibly being TRBD1 (5 bases). The germline V gene encodes CDR1 LNHDA and CDR2 SQIVND (reference sequence). CDR3 length: 13 amino acids. V dropped 5 bases and J dropped 1 base, with 6 bases sitting between them. CDR3 bases: TGTGCCAGTAGTGACAGCAGCAATCAGCCCCAGCATTTT. This translates into CASSDSSNQPQHF.

As to this clone: Other DNA sequences of this sample code for an identical CDR3. The chain couples TRBV30 to TRBJ1-2; the D gene is possibly TRBD1 (6 bases). V lost 1 base to trimming and J lost 4 bases, with 13 bases between them. The germline gives CDR1 GTSNPN, CDR2 SVGIG (reference sequence). There are 14 residues in the CDR3. DNA for the CDR3: TGTGCCTGGAGTGGAGCGGGGGGCTTCTATGGCTACACCTTC. This encodes CAWSGAGGFYGYTF. The full variable domain, completed using reference TRBV30 and TRBJ1-2, is SQTIHQWPATLVQPVGSPLSLECTVEGTSNPNLYWYRQAAGRGLQLLFYSVGIGQISSEVPQNLSASRPQDRQFILSSKKLLLSDSGFYLCAWSGAGGFYGYTFGSGTRLTVV.

The J gene is TRBJ2-5, the V gene TRBV18, with D possibly TRBD2 on 6 matching bases. V was clipped by 3 bases and J by 1 base, with 15 bases between them. Germline lookup yields CDR1 KGHSH and CDR2 LQKENI. This CDR3 has 16 residues. The CDR3 sequence is CASSPPGVETQETQYF. In DNA, the CDR3 is TGTGCCAGCTCACCTCCGGGGGTCGAAACCCAAGAGACCCAGTACTTC.

This clone was counted between two and nine times. The CDR3 reads CGSGYEDEQFF. The CDR3 DNA reads TGTGGCTCTGGGTATGAGGATGAGCAGTTCTTC. This chain joins TRBV27 and TRBJ2-1; D not certain. This CDR3 is 11 amino acids long. CDR1 MNHEY and CDR2 SMNVEV come from the germline V gene (reference sequence).

This clone occurred a few times. CDR3 coding DNA: TGCGCCAGCAGCTTGGGACTAGCGGGGGTCGGGGAGACCCAGTACTTC. It yields the protein CASSLGLAGVGETQYF. This chain uses TRBV5-1 with TRBJ2-5; TRBD2 aligns across 12 bases. There are 16 residues in the CDR3. CDR1 is SGHRS, CDR2 YFSETQ, per germline. With 0 bases clipped from V and 5 bases from J, the junction kept 5 bases outside the gene matches.

This chain uses TRBV7-9 with TRBJ2-1; 9 positions agree with TRBD1. CDR3 length equals 15 residues. V trimming: 1 base; J trimming: 5 bases; junction bases outside the gene matches: 3. CDR1 and CDR2 (germline): SEHNR, FQNEAQ (reference sequence). CDR3 coding DNA: TGTGCCAGCAGCTTAGGACAGGGGGAAAACAATGAGCAGTTCTTC. As protein: CASSLGQGENNEQFF.

This rearrangement joins TRBV19 to TRBJ1-2, with 7 bases lining up with TRBD1. The CDR3 length is 16 residues. The V and J ends lost 4 bases and 0 bases, in that order; junction bases with no gene match: 8. Per germline, CDR1 LNHDA and CDR2 SQIVND (reference sequence). Written as DNA, the CDR3 is TGTGCCAGTAGTACCTCCCACAGGGGAGCTAACTATGGCTACACCTTC. As protein: CASSTSHRGANYGYTF.

This clone was detected a few times. V usage is TRBV6-6 and J usage is TRBJ1-3; tentatively, D is TRBD1 (5 bases). The CDR3 has 15 amino acids. V was shortened by 7 bases and J by 2 bases, with 15 bases between the two germline ends. CDR1 and CDR2 from the germline V gene are MNHNY and SVGAGI (reference sequence). The CDR3 region is CASTSVRVPGNTIYF. CDR3 sequence (DNA): TGTGCCAGCACCTCAGTCAGGGTCCCTGGAAACACCATATATTTT.

The chain carries TRBV18 and TRBJ1-4; 8 nucleotides align to TRBD1. From germline, CDR1 is KGHSH and CDR2 LQKENI. V dropped 3 bases and J dropped 5; count of bases not matched to a gene: 5. CDR3 length: 15 residues. CDR3 in DNA: TGTGCCAGCTCACCGCCGGGACAGGAGAATGAAAAACTGTTTTTT. Translated, it gives CASSPPGQENEKLFF.

The V and J genes are TRBV6-4 and TRBJ2-3, with TRBD1 matching over 8 bases. The germline CDR1 and CDR2 sequences are MRHNA and SNTAGT. V shed 5 bases, J shed 6 bases, and the junction held 10 bases outside the gene matches. The CDR3 runs to 15 residues. CDR3 amino acids: CASSPGQGSTDTQYF. In nucleotides, the CDR3 is TGTGCCAGCAGTCCCGGACAGGGATCCACCGATACGCAGTATTTT.

This clone has more than one count but fewer than ten. The V gene is TRBV9, the J gene TRBJ2-7; D is possibly TRBD1 (7 bases). Trimming removed 0 bases at V and 2 bases at J, with 12 bases between. The CDR3 extends over 15 amino acids. Germline V CDR1 and CDR2: SGDLS, YYNGEE. As DNA, the CDR3 is TGTGCCAGCAGCGTAGGACAGGGAGGTACCTACGAGCAGTACTTC. Its translation: CASSVGQGGTYEQYF.

J is TRBJ2-3 and V is TRBV4-1, with a weak D call TRBD2 (5 bases). The CDR3 spans 12 residues. V was clipped by 5 bases and J by 3 bases, with 6 bases between them. Germline V lookup: CDR1 MGHRA, CDR2 YSYEKL. For the CDR3, the DNA is TGCGCCAGCAGCGGGGAGACAGATACGCAGTATTTT. Translating gives CASSGETDTQYF.

This chain joins TRBV5-6 and TRBJ2-6; no firm D call. This CDR3 is 14 amino acids long. CDR1 SGHDT and CDR2 YYEEEE come from the germline V gene. V dropped 2 bases and J dropped 7 bases, with 10 bases sitting between them. CDR3 sequence: CASSFQTGANVLTF. Here the CDR3 DNA reads TGTGCCAGCAGCTTTCAAACGGGTGCCAACGTCCTGACTTTC.

J is TRBJ2-1 and V is TRBV7-3, with TRBD1 matching over 8 bases. Unmatched junction bases numbered 5, after V lost 5 bases and J lost 2 bases. Germline V CDR1 and CDR2: SGHTA, FQGTGA. This CDR3 has 15 residues. In nucleotides, the CDR3 is TGTGCCAGCAGCAGTGGGACAGGCACCTACAATGAGCAGTTCTTC. Amino acids: CASSSGTGTYNEQFF.

The rearrangement uses TRBV4-2 and TRBJ2-7, with TRBD1 matching over 9 bases. CDR3 length equals 17 residues. The germline V gene has CDR1 LGHNA and CDR2 YNFKEQ. V shed 0 bases and J 3 bases; nucleotides not matched to a gene: 9. Here the CDR3 DNA reads TGTGCCAGCAGCCAAGATGGGGGGGGACAGGGTGTCTACGAGCAGTACTTC. Translation gives CASSQDGGGQGVYEQYF.

CDR3 nucleotide sequence: TGTGCCAGCAGCGCCCGGGACAGGGACCACGAGCAGTACTTC. Amino acid sequence: CASSARDRDHEQYF. This chain connects TRBV11-1 to TRBJ2-7; TRBD1 aligns across 9 bases. Germline V gene data show CDR1 as SGHAT and CDR2 as FQDESV (reference sequence). The CDR3 spans 14 residues. The trim removed 5 bases at V and 5 bases at J, leaving 7 bases unmatched.

The genes are TRBV5-1 and TRBJ1-1; D is undetermined. Germline lookup yields CDR1 SGHRS and CDR2 YFSETQ. The germline V and J ends were trimmed by 2 bases and 7 bases, with 9 bases remaining between them. The CDR3 has 12 residues. CDR3 in amino acids: CASSFQEDEAFF. In DNA form, the CDR3 reads TGCGCCAGCAGCTTTCAGGAAGATGAAGCTTTCTTT.

The gene calls are TRBV27 and TRBJ1-1; possibly TRBD1 for D (6 bases). Germline V gene lookup returns CDR1 MNHEY and CDR2 SMNVEV (reference sequence). The CDR3 length is 15 residues. V gave up 5 bases and J gave up 0 bases, with 13 bases separating them. CDR3 coding DNA: TGTGCCAGCAGTCACACACAGGGAATGAACACTGAAGCTTTCTTT. Residues: CASSHTQGMNTEAFF.

This sequence joins TRBV30 and TRBJ2-5, with D possibly TRBD2 on 6 matching bases. This CDR3 has 14 amino acids. The V gene lost 0 bases and the J gene lost 4 bases, with 12 bases spanning the gap. Germline values: CDR1 GTSNPN, CDR2 SVGIG (reference sequence). DNA for the CDR3: TGTGCCTGGAGTGTTTCTGGAGGGCGAGAGACCCAGTACTTC. Translation gives CAWSVSGGRETQYF.